This TCR beta chain derives from a study of neoadjuvant anti-PD-1 for oral cavity cancer (dated by TCRdb to the early 2020s). For context, the study as a whole: Patients mostly received three to four biweekly doses of nivolumab at 3 mg/kg before curative-intent surgical resection. For patients who did not progress, a fourth nivolumab dose was given around day 43, followed by definitive surgical resection on days 50-56. Patients with complete response, partial response or stable disease by RECIST 1.1 were defined as responders, whereas patients with progression were defined as non-responders. There were roughly 11 patients in the parent correlative cohort, and the response rate was approximately 36%. What the work shows at the level of the full study, not this receptor alone: The TCR analyses had only a few patients in each response group, and the authors called for validation in larger cohorts. Higher pretreatment blood Treg/Th17 ratios correlated with higher pretreatment blood TCRbeta clonality and lower post-treatment tumor TCRbeta clonality. After neoadjuvant nivolumab, non-responders showed significantly higher T cell clonality (Gini index) in PBMCs than responders did.

For deep sequencing, each PBMC sample was run in six replicates, with libraries mostly built from 400 to 500 ng of input genomic DNA. Following the manufacturer's instructions, the team built TCRbeta libraries using the immunoSEQ hsTCRbeta kit. The completed libraries were mixed into a single pool at 3 nM, then sequenced with an Illumina NovaSeq 6000 S4 flow cell. The original pipeline was this. The immunoSEQ Analyzer handled quality control and preprocessing of the raw data. The analysis was limited to productive rearrangements, and each clonotype was defined by a unique CDR3 amino acid sequence. Repertoire clonality was estimated as the Gini-Simpson index, which was computed with the R package tcR. Gini indices were compared with Student's t test, and associations with tumor size change were assessed by Pearson correlation. TCRdb carries this immuneACCESS record with in-frame sequences only. Its versions omit some clonotypes, under half of them owing to an unresolved V gene in the studies checked, with the rest unexplained. V, J and clone size reflect that table, while D and trimming were determined from the DNA. Across this sample there are 80,000 to 95,000 clones, with around 80% seen only once. The ten largest clones represent about 3.1% of the sample.

V is cut by 5 bases and J by 2 bases, and the space between the germline ends is 10 bases. Looking up the germline V gene yields CDR1 SGHAT and CDR2 FQNNGV. There are 14 amino acids in the CDR3, from cysteine to phenylalanine inclusive. CDR3 DNA only is kept here, 42 bases in frame from base 1. Remarks on this clone: Its antigen target is currently unknown. No quality values exist for individual bases; no much larger clone is one base distant.

The sample's time point label, decoded: before neoadjuvant nivolumab. None of the patients had received prior systemic or radiation treatment, and all were newly diagnosed with stage II-IVA oral cavity squamous cell carcinoma. The cohort was made up of patients with locally advanced, HPV-negative oral cavity squamous cell carcinoma. Peripheral blood mononuclear cells were analyzed directly, without maintenance or expansion in culture. The samples were obtained from a longitudinal correlative study of a single-arm phase II trial testing neoadjuvant nivolumab in oral cavity squamous cell carcinoma. Subject-matched pre- and post-treatment PBMCs and tumors from three responders and three non-responders underwent genomic DNA-based TCRbeta sequencing. Peripheral blood mononuclear cells were drawn once before nivolumab treatment and a second time after treatment, when surgery took place. The Maxwell RSC DNA from Cells kit was used to isolate genomic DNA from PBMCs.

The material sequenced was PBMCs, taken before nivolumab (anti-PD-1) treatment. This receptor was obtained from a person between 40 and 80 years old with oral cavity squamous cell carcinoma. The sequence is built from TRBV11-2 and TRBJ1-3, with no confidently assigned D gene. In nucleotide form, the sequence is TGTGCCAGCAGCCGTCCGGGAGCTGGAAACACCATATATTTT. The translation is CASSRPGAGNTIYF. Joined to the reference TRBV11-2 and TRBJ1-3 proteins, this CDR3 gives the full variable domain: EAGVAQSPRYKIIEKRQSVAFWCNPISGHATLYWYQQILGQGPKLLIQFQNNGVVDDSQLPKDRFSAERLKGVDSTLKIQPAKLEDSAVYLCASSRPGAGNTIYFGEGSWLTVV.